This T cell receptor (beta chain) derives from a study of blood T cell repertoires in COVID-19. About the study: Collection of acute and convalescent COVID-19 samples took place in the United States, Italy and Spain.

Germline-derived CDR1 and CDR2 are MNHEY and SVGAGI. This CDR3 contains 14 residues. V was shortened by 6 bases and J by 7 bases, with 15 bases between the two germline ends. This clone was detected only a few times. Original methodology: Nucleated cell counts were estimated from reference gene primer amplification. The repertoire was sequenced with immunoSEQ multiplex PCR; TCRdb's copy has only in-frame clones and lacks some. The V and J calls and the clone size are those of that table, but D and trimming were determined from the DNA. This sample has some 290,000 clones, with roughly 90% found just once. Each participant's cohort was designated according to participant-reported clinical history.

This chain uses TRBV6-5 with TRBJ1-4; D is perhaps TRBD1 (6 bases). The material sequenced was PBMCs or T cells enriched from blood (not recorded which). This TCR was recovered from a woman aged 25 to 39 who had been exposed to COVID-19. DNA for the CDR3: TGTGCCAGCAGACCTCAGGGGCCCAGTGAAAAACTGTTTTTT. It translates to CASRPQGPSEKLFF.